This is a list of T cell receptor beta chains from one sample in a study of OX40 agonist ivuxolimab in advanced cancers. TCRdb's table, derived via immunoSEQ multiplex PCR, lists solely in-frame clones and lacks some. There are approximately 15,000 clones in the sample; about 92% occur only once, and approximately 7% lies in the top ten. The source was CD4+ or CD8+ T cells sorted from blood, collected in a trial of the OX40 agonist ivuxolimab. All receptors come from an adult with an advanced solid tumor such as melanoma, head and neck, liver or kidney cancer. Both conserved end residues are trimmed from each CDR3. The order of the fields is J gene, CDR3 length, V gene, CDR3 protein.

J gene: TRBJ2-7
CDR3 length: 12
V gene: TRBV6-4
CDR3 protein: ASSDQRGGYEQY

J gene: TRBJ1-2
CDR3 length: 10
V gene: TRBV5-6
CDR3 protein: ASSLDPYGYT

J gene: TRBJ2-3
CDR3 length: 13
V gene: TRBV27
CDR3 protein: ASSQTSGGTDTQY

J gene: TRBJ2-7
CDR3 length: 14
V gene: TRBV9
CDR3 protein: ASSPTLAGGLDEQY

J gene: TRBJ2-5
CDR3 length: 8
V gene: TRBV9
CDR3 protein: ASGVETQY

J gene: TRBJ2-1
CDR3 length: 13
V gene: TRBV27
CDR3 protein: ASNFRDRAYNEQF

J gene: TRBJ2-7
CDR3 length: 9
V gene: TRBV7-8
CDR3 protein: ASSLGAEQY

J gene: TRBJ1-1
CDR3 length: 11
V gene: TRBV6-5
CDR3 protein: ASSYSSLTEAF

J gene: TRBJ2-2
CDR3 length: 12
V gene: TRBV7-3
CDR3 protein: ASSYLEGAGELF

J gene: TRBJ1-1
CDR3 length: 14
V gene: TRBV5-6
CDR3 protein: ASSSLGQWSYTEAF

J gene: TRBJ1-1
CDR3 length: 15
V gene: TRBV7-2
CDR3 protein: ASSLQTGGAARPEAF

J gene: TRBJ2-7
CDR3 length: 14
V gene: TRBV27
CDR3 protein: ASSPWARATLYEQY

J gene: TRBJ2-3
CDR3 length: 14
V gene: TRBV30
CDR3 protein: AWNSGGRTSTDTQY

J gene: TRBJ1-3
CDR3 length: 10
V gene: TRBV28
CDR3 protein: ASGYSGNTIY

J gene: TRBJ2-2
CDR3 length: 13
V gene: TRBV2
CDR3 protein: ASTEGQANTGELF

J gene: TRBJ2-7
CDR3 length: 12
V gene: TRBV19
CDR3 protein: ASSAAGASYEQY

J gene: TRBJ2-7
CDR3 length: 9
V gene: TRBV27
CDR3 protein: ASSFRGEQY

J gene: TRBJ2-3
CDR3 length: 12
V gene: TRBV5-4
CDR3 protein: ASSFGGGTDTQY

J gene: TRBJ2-1
CDR3 length: 11
V gene: TRBV5-8
CDR3 protein: ASSLGTGNEQF

J gene: TRBJ2-2
CDR3 length: 16
V gene: TRBV27
CDR3 protein: ASSLWSLAGGSTGELF

J gene: TRBJ2-2
CDR3 length: 14
V gene: TRBV14
CDR3 protein: ASSQDPQGGAGELF

J gene: TRBJ2-3
CDR3 length: 14
V gene: TRBV28
CDR3 protein: ASSLLVRSSTDTQY

J gene: TRBJ1-1
CDR3 length: 12
V gene: TRBV11-2
CDR3 protein: ASSFTTVNTEAF

J gene: TRBJ2-1
CDR3 length: 9
V gene: TRBV6-5
CDR3 protein: ASTHSGLQF

J gene: TRBJ1-2
CDR3 length: 13
V gene: TRBV28
CDR3 protein: ASSFPHSGAYGYT

J gene: TRBJ1-4
CDR3 length: 10
V gene: TRBV28
CDR3 protein: ASSSYSEKLF

J gene: TRBJ2-7
CDR3 length: 14
V gene: TRBV15
CDR3 protein: ATSRDWDRAFDEQY

J gene: TRBJ2-7
CDR3 length: 10
V gene: TRBV4-1
CDR3 protein: ASSTGEGEQY

J gene: TRBJ2-1
CDR3 length: 13
V gene: TRBV9
CDR3 protein: ASRDTSGSYNEQF

J gene: TRBJ2-3
CDR3 length: 15
V gene: TRBV9
CDR3 protein: ASSVEGLGSYTDTQY

J gene: TRBJ2-1
CDR3 length: 13
V gene: TRBV7-8
CDR3 protein: ASSLVGSIYNEQF

J gene: TRBJ1-1
CDR3 length: 11
V gene: TRBV6-5
CDR3 protein: ASTPGWNTEAF

J gene: TRBJ2-1
CDR3 length: 11
V gene: TRBV7-9
CDR3 protein: ASQREGRDEQF

J gene: TRBJ2-5
CDR3 length: 15
V gene: TRBV4-1
CDR3 protein: ASSQGASGRAGETQY

J gene: TRBJ1-1
CDR3 length: 10
V gene: TRBV27
CDR3 protein: ASSLLGGEAF

J gene: TRBJ1-4
CDR3 length: 14
V gene: TRBV28
CDR3 protein: ASRVTTGEKNEKLF

J gene: TRBJ2-2
CDR3 length: 13
V gene: TRBV7-8
CDR3 protein: ASSPNGQGSGELF

J gene: TRBJ2-5
CDR3 length: 14
V gene: TRBV28
CDR3 protein: ASSPHWTGSTETQY

J gene: TRBJ1-4
CDR3 length: 13
V gene: TRBV28
CDR3 protein: ASSLKEGGYEKLF

J gene: TRBJ1-2
CDR3 length: 11
V gene: TRBV2
CDR3 protein: ASRGLGLYGYT

J gene: TRBJ1-2
CDR3 length: 11
V gene: TRBV6-5
CDR3 protein: ASSQNRGGGYT

J gene: TRBJ2-7
CDR3 length: 12
V gene: TRBV9
CDR3 protein: ASSVGTPSYEQY

J gene: TRBJ2-3
CDR3 length: 15
V gene: TRBV4-3
CDR3 protein: ASSQGLAGGPTDTQY

J gene: TRBJ2-1
CDR3 length: 11
V gene: TRBV6-5
CDR3 protein: ASSSNSGREQF

J gene: TRBJ1-1
CDR3 length: 11
V gene: TRBV7-9
CDR3 protein: ASSGIKNTEAF

J gene: TRBJ2-1
CDR3 length: 9
V gene: TRBV28
CDR3 protein: ASFSNNEQF

J gene: TRBJ2-7
CDR3 length: 12
V gene: TRBV4-1
CDR3 protein: ASSPQRGPYEQY

J gene: TRBJ2-7
CDR3 length: 13
V gene: TRBV30
CDR3 protein: AWSSPPGPFYEQY

J gene: TRBJ1-5
CDR3 length: 13
V gene: TRBV19
CDR3 protein: ASSIGGARNQPQH

J gene: TRBJ1-1
CDR3 length: 12
V gene: TRBV28
CDR3 protein: ASSIPTGNTEAF

J gene: TRBJ2-1
CDR3 length: 10
V gene: TRBV10-2
CDR3 protein: ASSLLGNEQF

J gene: TRBJ1-2
CDR3 length: 15
V gene: TRBV4-3
CDR3 protein: ASSQDLVFRGRIGYT

J gene: TRBJ2-1
CDR3 length: 16
V gene: TRBV19
CDR3 protein: ASSPGTSGLGSYNEQF

J gene: TRBJ2-2
CDR3 length: 12
V gene: TRBV27
CDR3 protein: ASRGIGTTGELF

J gene: TRBJ2-7
CDR3 length: 13
V gene: TRBV5-4
CDR3 protein: ASSLQREGQVEQY

J gene: TRBJ1-5
CDR3 length: 14
V gene: TRBV21-1
CDR3 protein: ASSKWWRSSNQPQH

J gene: TRBJ2-7
CDR3 length: 11
V gene: TRBV7-2
CDR3 protein: ASSFGLNYEQY

J gene: TRBJ1-2
CDR3 length: 15
V gene: TRBV4-1
CDR3 protein: ASSQAPGGSYDYGYT

J gene: TRBJ1-1
CDR3 length: 13
V gene: TRBV5-1
CDR3 protein: ASSLAGPQNTEAF

J gene: TRBJ2-7
CDR3 length: 10
V gene: TRBV29-1
CDR3 protein: SVEGQGYEQY